This T cell receptor (beta chain) derives from a study of blood T cell repertoires in COVID-19. The wider study: Each recovered donor of Cohort 3 presented with two negative PCRs, clearance, or symptom resolution. Italy, Spain and the United States were the sources of the convalescent and acute COVID-19 samples.

This clone has more than one count but fewer than ten. The method was immunoSEQ multiplex PCR; TCRdb's version includes in-frame clones alone and lacks a portion of them. The data hold fewer than 200,000 clones, with about 80% observed a single time. V lost 5 bases to trimming and J lost 10 bases, with 20 bases between them. This CDR3 comprises 14 residues. Germline-derived CDR1 and CDR2 are SGHVS and FQNEAQ. The V call is TRBV7-8, the J call TRBJ1-1; D is uncertain. Sequencing used PBMCs or T cells enriched from blood (not recorded which). This TCR came from a woman between 65 and 79 years old in a cohort exposed to, infected with or recovered from COVID-19 (not recorded which). The chain's CDR3 is CASSPDRETRGAFF. CDR3 nucleotides: TGTGCCAGCAGCCCAGACCGGGAAACCCGAGGAGCTTTCTTT.